What follows are 12 T cell receptor beta chains derived from one specimen sequenced in a study of technical replicates of blood from a handful of donors. Data came from immunoSEQ multiplex PCR; TCRdb stores just in-frame clones and leaves some out. Of some 79,000 clones in the sample, 91% were seen once. Sequencing was done on a sample of T cells isolated from PBMCs. The origin of the receptors is a human donor in good health. Some clones in this sample may be carry-over from other donors' samples.

DNA of the CDR3: TGTGCCAGCAGCTTGGGGACAGGGGAGAACTATGGCTACACCTTC. As protein: CASSLGTGENYGYTF. The chain is built from TRBV5-4 and TRBJ1-2; the match to TRBD1 covers 9 bases. With V trimmed by 0 bases and J by 2 bases, 2 bases remained unmatched. CDR3 length equals 15 residues. Germline V gene sequence: CDR1 SGHNT, CDR2 YYREEE (reference sequence).

V is TRBV6-5 and J is TRBJ2-7, with 8 bases matching TRBD2. CDR3 size: 14 residues. V shed 2 bases, J shed 4 bases, and the junction held 4 bases outside the gene matches. In germline, CDR1 is MNHEY, CDR2 SVGAGI. The CDR3 loop reads CASSYPGGLYEQYF. In nucleotides, the CDR3 is TGTGCCAGCAGTTACCCGGGAGGGTTATACGAGCAGTACTTC.

Concerning this clone itself: One end of the junction fails to match germline, which may point to a read error. The chain uses TRBV18 and TRBJ2-1; D unresolved. CDR1 is KGHSH, CDR2 LQKENI, per germline. The CDR3 length is 15 residues. CDR3 sequence reads: CASSAPVPYINEQFF. The CDR3, as DNA: TGTGCCAGCTCAGCACCGGTACCGTACATCAATGAGCAGTTCTTC.

The rearrangement uses TRBV28 and TRBJ2-3; D is undetermined. This CDR3 has 13 residues. V lost 2 bases and J lost 4, with 7 bases in between. Germline CDR1 is MDHEN and CDR2 is SYDVKM. Written as DNA, the CDR3 is TGTGCCAGCAGTTTAGGTGGCCCAGATACGCAGTATTTT. Protein: CASSLGGPDTQYF.

The chain recombines TRBV19 with TRBJ1-4, with D possibly being TRBD1 (6 bases). Germline CDR1 and CDR2: LNHDA and SQIVND (reference sequence). The V and J ends lost 3 bases and 8 bases respectively, with 10 bases between them. This CDR3 spans 13 amino acids. DNA for the CDR3: TGTGCCAGTAGTATGGGGGCTAGAGAAAAACTGTTTTTT. Encoded protein: CASSMGAREKLFF.

J is TRBJ2-3 and V is TRBV9; 7 bases fit TRBD2. V lost 2 bases and J lost 5; bases outside the gene matches: 5. The CDR3 is 14 residues long. CDR1 is SGDLS, CDR2 YYNGEE, per germline. The CDR3: CASSVSREVDTQYF. CDR3 DNA sequence: TGTGCCAGCAGCGTCTCTCGGGAGGTAGATACGCAGTATTTT.

This chain uses TRBV5-1 with TRBJ2-3; TRBD2 agrees at 10 bases. V shed 4 bases and J 5 bases; nucleotides not matched to a gene: 16. The CDR3 consists of 18 residues. Germline lookup yields CDR1 SGHRS and CDR2 YFSETQ. The CDR3 protein is CASSHGASGSLFGDTQYF. CDR3 DNA: TGCGCCAGCAGCCATGGGGCTAGCGGGAGTTTATTTGGAGATACGCAGTATTTT.

Only one count was recorded for this clone. J is TRBJ2-2 and V is TRBV11-3, with D possibly matching TRBD1 (6 bases). Trimming removed 0 bases from V and 3 bases from J, with 11 bases in between. The CDR3 is 16 residues long. Per germline, CDR1 SGHNT and CDR2 YENEEA. The CDR3 spells CASSLEQGRDTGELFF. In DNA form, the CDR3 reads TGTGCCAGCAGCTTAGAACAGGGCCGGGACACCGGGGAGCTGTTTTTT.

The chain employs TRBV7-9 and TRBJ2-3; 11 bases fit TRBD2. This CDR3 comprises 13 residues. Germline loops: CDR1 SEHNR, CDR2 FQNEAQ (reference sequence). Trimming removed 10 bases from V and 6 bases from J; junction bases left unmatched: 6. The CDR3 DNA follows: TGTGCCATCGTAGCGGGAGGGCTGGATACGCAGTATTTT. Amino acids: CAIVAGGLDTQYF.

The CDR3: CASSAAGLADSYEQYF. The DNA of the CDR3 is TGTGCCAGCAGCGCCGCGGGACTAGCGGACTCCTACGAGCAGTACTTC. The chain recombines TRBV9 with TRBJ2-7, with TRBD2 identical over 11 bases. V shed 3 bases and J 0 bases; nucleotides not matched to a gene: 5. Germline V lookup: CDR1 SGDLS, CDR2 YYNGEE. CDR3 length equals 16 residues.

The chain couples TRBV29-1 to TRBJ2-7; TRBD1 matches 9 bases. V dropped 4 bases and J dropped 4; count of bases not matched to a gene: 2. Germline-derived CDR1 and CDR2 are SQVTM and ANQGSEA. The CDR3 length is 12 residues. CDR3 nucleotide sequence: TGCAGCGTTGGACAGGGGGAATACGAGCAGTACTTC. Residues: CSVGQGEYEQYF.

V is TRBV9 and J is TRBJ1-1, with TRBD1 matching over 9 bases. Trimming at V came to 3 bases and at J to 3 bases, leaving 3 bases not matched to a gene. The CDR3 covers 14 residues. Germline V CDR1 and CDR2: SGDLS, YYNGEE. CDR3 amino acids: CASSGRQGDTEAFF. CDR3 nucleotide sequence: TGTGCCAGCAGCGGACGACAGGGGGACACTGAAGCTTTCTTT.